One and the same sample provided the 9 T cell receptor beta chains below, sequenced in a study of graft-versus-host responses after intestinal transplantation. Sequenced by immunoSEQ multiplex PCR; TCRdb stores in-frame clones only, minus some. The sample lists approximately 100,000 clones, 87% occurring once. These TCRs' antigens remain unknown. Sequenced here: unstimulated CD4+ T cells sorted from spleen or lymph node cells, sampled before intestinal transplant. These receptors came from a human donor who received an intestinal transplant.

This chain links TRBV15 with TRBJ2-7; 7 nucleotides align to TRBD2. Germline lookup yields CDR1 LNHNV and CDR2 YYDKDF (reference sequence). The J segment lost 0 bases and the V segment lost 5 bases, leaving 1 base of the junction unmatched. This CDR3 spans 13 amino acids. The CDR3: CATSRGSSYEQYF. CDR3 bases: TGTGCCACCAGCCGCGGGAGCTCCTACGAGCAGTACTTC.

V usage is TRBV9 and J usage is TRBJ1-1, with D unresolved. Germline CDR1 reads SGDLS; CDR2 reads YYNGEE. The CDR3 has 13 amino acids. Between the trimmed V and J ends, which lost 3 bases and 3 bases, there was a span of 9 bases. CDR3 protein: CASSEQFDTEAFF. The CDR3 nucleotides are TGTGCCAGCAGCGAACAGTTTGACACTGAAGCTTTCTTT.

This chain uses TRBV5-4 with TRBJ2-7; a weak D match, TRBD2 (6 bases). V was trimmed by 2 bases and J by 3 bases, leaving 15 bases between them. Germline V gene sequence: CDR1 SGHNT, CDR2 YYREEE (reference sequence). The CDR3 is made up of 15 amino acids. CDR3 nucleotide sequence: TGTGCCAGCAGCTTTCTTGTGGGAGGCGGCTACGAGCAGTACTTC. It translates to CASSFLVGGGYEQYF.

V usage is TRBV18 and J usage is TRBJ1-3, with 10 bases identical to TRBD1. V dropped 0 bases and J dropped 0; count of bases not matched to a gene: 8. The germline gives CDR1 KGHSH, CDR2 LQKENI. There are 19 residues in the CDR3. CDR3 region: CASSPPGTGALYSGNTIYF. The CDR3 DNA is TGTGCCAGCTCACCACCGGGGACAGGGGCGCTTTACTCTGGAAACACCATATATTTT.

This clone showed up just once. The chain has TRBV7-6 and TRBJ2-7, with no clear D. Germline V gene lookup returns CDR1 SGHVS and CDR2 FNYEAQ. With 4 bases removed from V and 7 bases from J, the gap between germline ends came to 14 bases. This CDR3 comprises 13 residues. CDR3 bases: TGTGCCAGCAGCTGGGGAAGGATGGAGGAGCAGTACTTC. As protein: CASSWGRMEEQYF.

V and J are TRBV15 and TRBJ2-5; TRBD2 matches 7 bases. Unmatched junction bases numbered 7, after V lost 4 bases and J lost 5 bases. Germline V gene lookup returns CDR1 LNHNV and CDR2 YYDKDF (reference sequence). The CDR3 extends over 14 amino acids. CDR3 sequence (DNA): TGTGCCACCAGCAAAAATAGGGGAGGGGAGACCCAGTACTTC. Translation gives CATSKNRGGETQYF.

The gene calls are TRBV12-5 and TRBJ2-2; no reliable D call. V was pared by 3 bases and J by 5 bases, with 19 bases between. From germline, CDR1 is LGHNT and CDR2 FRNRAP. This CDR3 contains 17 residues. CDR3 bases: TGTGCTAGTGGTTTTCGGCGCCTAGGGTTAAGAACCGGGGAGCTGTTTTTT. Residues: CASGFRRLGLRTGELFF.

This chain joins TRBV5-1 and TRBJ2-7; no clear D. V dropped 1 base and J dropped 5 bases, with 10 bases sitting between them. The CDR3 covers 13 residues. Germline lookup yields CDR1 SGHRS and CDR2 YFSETQ. The CDR3 spells CASSLLGPHEQYF. CDR3 coding DNA: TGCGCCAGCAGCTTGTTAGGGCCCCACGAGCAGTACTTC.

V usage is TRBV7-6 and J usage is TRBJ2-5; tentatively, D is TRBD2 (6 bases). V was shortened by 5 bases and J by 1 base, with 11 bases between the two germline ends. CDR1 SGHVS and CDR2 FNYEAQ come from the germline V gene. The CDR3 sequence is 14 residues long. The chain's CDR3 is CASSLMGGQETQYF. The CDR3 DNA sequence: TGTGCCAGCAGCCTTATGGGGGGCCAAGAGACCCAGTACTTC.